Listed below are T cell receptor beta chains from one sample, sequenced in a study of blood T cell repertoires in COVID-19. TCRdb keeps only in-frame clones here, not all; method: immunoSEQ multiplex PCR. The table records under 300,000 clones, less than 85% of them present only once. Specimen: peripheral blood. All receptors derive from an elderly woman with active or convalescent COVID-19. CDR3s include the opening cysteine and the closing phenylalanine or tryptophan. A D gene is named only where the DNA matches it firmly. The size entry is marked missing in some rows and otherwise reads once, few, many or a size class.

V: TRBV6-5
D: TRBD1
size: NA
J: TRBJ1-2
CDR3: CASSYFSGGRDYGYTF
DNA: TGTGCCAGCAGTTACTTTTCAGGGGGAAGGGACTATGGCTACACCTTC

V: TRBV6-5
D: TRBD2
size: NA
J: TRBJ2-1
CDR3: CASRSTSGAYNEQFF
DNA: TGTGCCAGCAGATCAACTAGCGGGGCTTACAATGAGCAGTTCTTC

V: TRBV5-1
D: TRBD2
size: NA
J: TRBJ2-7
CDR3: CASSIAGTITYEQYF
DNA: TGCGCCAGCAGCATAGCCGGGACTATAACCTACGAGCAGTACTTC

V: TRBV29-1
D: NA
size: NA
J: TRBJ1-1
CDR3: CSVDGLTISGTEAFF
DNA: TGCAGCGTTGATGGGTTAACCATAAGCGGGACTGAAGCTTTCTTT

V: TRBV4-2
D: TRBD2
size: many
J: TRBJ2-3
CDR3: CASSQKTSGLNTDTQYF
DNA: TGTGCCAGCAGCCAAAAAACTAGCGGGCTTAACACAGATACGCAGTATTTT

V: TRBV18
D: NA
size: NA
J: TRBJ2-3
CDR3: CASSPLASGIDTQYF
DNA: TGTGCCAGCTCACCACTAGCCTCGGGGATAGATACGCAGTATTTT

V: TRBV28
D: NA
size: NA
J: TRBJ1-1
CDR3: CASTRVSQKAFF
DNA: TGTGCCAGCACGAGGGTTAGTCAGAAAGCTTTCTTT

V: TRBV5-4
D: NA
size: NA
J: TRBJ1-1
CDR3: CASSPGGGTSNTEAFF
DNA: TGTGCCAGCAGCCCCGGGGGGGGTACTTCGAACACTGAAGCTTTCTTT

V: TRBV10-3
D: TRBD1
size: NA
J: TRBJ1-2
CDR3: CAIRRDRQYGYTF
DNA: TGTGCCATCAGACGGGACAGACAATATGGCTACACCTTC

V: TRBV9
D: NA
size: NA
J: TRBJ2-1
CDR3: CASSVTGGAYNEQFF
DNA: TGTGCCAGCAGCGTTACAGGTGGGGCCTACAATGAGCAGTTCTTC

V: TRBV29-1
D: NA
size: NA
J: TRBJ2-3
CDR3: CSVGEGGTDTQYF
DNA: TGCAGCGTTGGTGAGGGCGGCACAGATACGCAGTATTTT

V: TRBV6-5
D: NA
size: few
J: TRBJ1-2
CDR3: CASSRTGREGYTF
DNA: TGTGCCAGCAGTAGAACAGGGAGAGAAGGCTACACCTTC

V: TRBV28
D: TRBD1
size: NA
J: TRBJ2-7
CDR3: CASTRSGTGSREQYF
DNA: TGTGCCAGCACTAGGTCCGGGACAGGGAGTCGCGAGCAGTACTTC

V: TRBV5-1
D: TRBD1
size: NA
J: TRBJ1-2
CDR3: CASSHGQEDGYTF
DNA: TGCGCCAGCAGCCATGGACAGGAGGATGGCTACACCTTC

V: TRBV18
D: NA
size: NA
J: TRBJ2-2
CDR3: CASSPFRVNTGELFF
DNA: TGTGCCAGCTCACCCTTCAGGGTCAACACCGGGGAGCTGTTTTTT

V: TRBV2
D: NA
size: NA
J: TRBJ1-2
CDR3: CASSETPNYGYTF
DNA: TGTGCCAGCAGTGAAACTCCTAACTATGGCTACACCTTC

V: TRBV2
D: NA
size: NA
J: TRBJ1-2
CDR3: CASSEFGDDGYTF
DNA: TGTGCCAGCAGTGAATTCGGAGATGATGGCTACACCTTC

V: TRBV28
D: TRBD1
size: NA
J: TRBJ2-1
CDR3: CASSLRDRGQNEQFF
DNA: TGTGCCAGCAGTCTACGGGACAGGGGTCAAAATGAGCAGTTCTTC

V: TRBV12-3/TRBV12-4
D: NA
size: NA
J: TRBJ1-2
CDR3: CASSLETVGGYTF
DNA: TGTGCCAGCAGTTTAGAGACAGTCGGTGGCTACACCTTC

V: TRBV27
D: NA
size: NA
J: TRBJ2-1
CDR3: CASTPTRGSYNEQFF
DNA: TGTGCCAGCACCCCAACTAGGGGGTCCTACAATGAGCAGTTCTTC

V: TRBV30
D: NA
size: NA
J: TRBJ1-6
CDR3: CAWSRGVDSPLHF
DNA: TGTGCCTGGAGCCGGGGGGTGGATTCACCCCTCCACTTT

V: TRBV5-1
D: TRBD1
size: NA
J: TRBJ1-2
CDR3: CASSLEGQGAIYGYTF
DNA: TGCGCCAGCAGCTTGGAGGGACAGGGGGCAATCTATGGCTACACCTTC

V: TRBV2
D: NA
size: NA
J: TRBJ2-7
CDR3: CASRPTGYSYEQYF
DNA: TGTGCCAGCAGACCGACAGGTTACTCCTACGAGCAGTACTTC

V: TRBV4-1
D: TRBD2
size: NA
J: TRBJ2-1
CDR3: CASSQEFTSGRAWSYNEQFF
DNA: TGCGCCAGCAGCCAAGAATTCACGAGCGGGAGGGCCTGGTCCTACAATGAGCAGTTCTTC

V: TRBV3-1/TRBV3-2
D: TRBD1
size: NA
J: TRBJ2-7
CDR3: CASSRQGSYEQYF
DNA: TGTGCCAGCAGCCGACAGGGCTCCTACGAGCAGTACTTC

V: TRBV5-1
D: TRBD2
size: few
J: TRBJ2-7
CDR3: CASSSGLAGRGEQYF
DNA: TGCGCCAGCAGCTCCGGACTAGCGGGACGGGGCGAGCAGTACTTC

V: TRBV12-3/TRBV12-4
D: NA
size: NA
J: TRBJ1-2
CDR3: CASSLDRNYGYTF
DNA: TGTGCCAGCAGTTTAGACAGAAACTATGGCTACACCTTC

V: TRBV4-2
D: NA
size: NA
J: TRBJ2-7
CDR3: CASSQVAGSYEQYF
DNA: TGTGCCAGCAGCCAAGTGGCTGGGAGCTACGAGCAGTACTTC

V: TRBV5-1
D: NA
size: NA
J: TRBJ1-4
CDR3: CASSLASSVSEKLFF
DNA: TGCGCCAGCAGCTTGGCCTCCAGCGTCAGTGAAAAACTGTTTTTT

V: TRBV6-5
D: NA
size: NA
J: TRBJ2-2
CDR3: CASQGGSNTGELFF
DNA: TGTGCCAGCCAGGGGGGATCGAACACCGGGGAGCTGTTTTTT

V: TRBV5-1
D: NA
size: NA
J: TRBJ2-1
CDR3: CASSLGLYNEQFF
DNA: TGCGCCAGCAGCCTGGGACTTTACAATGAGCAGTTCTTC

V: TRBV5-5
D: NA
size: NA
J: TRBJ1-1
CDR3: CASSLEGAYTEAFF
DNA: TGTGCCAGCAGCTTGGAAGGGGCATACACTGAAGCTTTCTTT

V: TRBV27
D: NA
size: NA
J: TRBJ1-1
CDR3: CASRITGLNTEAFF
DNA: TGTGCCAGCAGGATTACAGGGTTGAACACTGAAGCTTTCTTT

V: TRBV28
D: NA
size: NA
J: TRBJ1-1
CDR3: CASSFRGNTEAFF
DNA: TGTGCCAGCAGTTTTCGGGGGAACACTGAAGCTTTCTTT

V: TRBV5-5
D: NA
size: NA
J: TRBJ2-6
CDR3: CASSLQTGFGGANVLTF
DNA: TGTGCCAGCAGCTTGCAAACGGGTTTTGGTGGGGCCAACGTCCTGACTTTC

V: TRBV3-1/TRBV3-2
D: TRBD1
size: NA
J: TRBJ2-7
CDR3: CASSQTGALIYEQYF
DNA: TGTGCCAGCAGCCAAACAGGGGCCCTTATCTACGAGCAGTACTTC

V: TRBV19
D: NA
size: NA
J: TRBJ1-2
CDR3: CASSTHSEGELYGYTF
DNA: TGTGCCAGTAGTACACACAGCGAGGGCGAACTCTATGGCTACACCTTC

V: TRBV27
D: NA
size: NA
J: TRBJ2-5
CDR3: CASSSYPGAQYF
DNA: TGTGCCAGCAGTTCCTACCCGGGGGCCCAGTACTTC

V: TRBV6-5
D: TRBD1
size: NA
J: TRBJ1-3
CDR3: CASSRQGSGNTIYF
DNA: TGTGCCAGCAGTCGACAGGGATCTGGAAACACCATATATTTT

V: TRBV21-1
D: NA
size: once
J: TRBJ2-7
CDR3: CASSSPGTSGKVQYF
DNA: TGTGCCAGCAGCAGCCCCGGGACTAGCGGGAAGGTGCAGTACTTC

V: TRBV9
D: TRBD2
size: NA
J: TRBJ2-2
CDR3: CASSVGGLAGENTGELFF
DNA: TGTGCCAGCAGCGTAGGAGGACTAGCGGGAGAGAACACCGGGGAGCTGTTTTTT

V: TRBV5-1
D: NA
size: NA
J: TRBJ2-3
CDR3: CASGAGTSTDTQYF
DNA: TGCGCCAGCGGGGCCGGAACTAGCACAGATACGCAGTATTTT

V: TRBV19
D: NA
size: NA
J: TRBJ1-2
CDR3: CASRGDRLMGYTF
DNA: TGTGCCAGTAGGGGAGACAGGCTAATGGGCTACACCTTC

V: TRBV6-5
D: NA
size: NA
J: TRBJ2-7
CDR3: CASTIGGGSEQYF
DNA: TGTGCCAGCACCATAGGGGGGGGCTCCGAGCAGTACTTC

V: TRBV5-1
D: NA
size: many
J: TRBJ2-5
CDR3: CASSQQETQYF
DNA: TGCGCCAGCAGCCAGCAAGAGACCCAGTACTTC

V: TRBV19
D: NA
size: NA
J: TRBJ2-3
CDR3: CASSIRGSDTQYF
DNA: TGTGCCAGTAGTATAAGGGGATCAGATACGCAGTATTTT

V: TRBV28
D: TRBD1
size: once
J: TRBJ2-7
CDR3: CASSFQGAGPDYEQYF
DNA: TGTGCCAGCAGTTTTCAGGGGGCGGGTCCGGATTACGAGCAGTACTTC

V: TRBV27
D: TRBD2
size: few
J: TRBJ2-6
CDR3: CASSLAGASGANVLTF
DNA: TGTGCCAGCAGTCTAGCGGGGGCCTCTGGGGCCAACGTCCTGACTTTC

V: TRBV3-1/TRBV3-2
D: TRBD1
size: NA
J: TRBJ2-3
CDR3: CASSQGDRDRVYF
DNA: TGTGCCAGCAGCCAAGGGGACCGGGACAGGGTGTATTTT

V: TRBV4-2
D: NA
size: NA
J: TRBJ1-2
CDR3: CASSQGGDNYGYTF
DNA: TGTGCCAGCAGCCAAGGGGGGGACAACTATGGCTACACCTTC

V: TRBV5-1
D: TRBD1
size: NA
J: TRBJ1-5
CDR3: CASRKGQDQPQHF
DNA: TGCGCCAGCAGAAAGGGACAGGATCAGCCCCAGCATTTT

V: TRBV7-8
D: TRBD1
size: NA
J: TRBJ1-2
CDR3: CASSWGGTGVGYTF
DNA: TGTGCCAGCAGCTGGGGGGGGACAGGGGTCGGCTACACCTTC

V: TRBV28
D: NA
size: NA
J: TRBJ2-3
CDR3: CASSTSTGYSTDTQYF
DNA: TGTGCCAGCAGTACCTCGACAGGCTATAGCACAGATACGCAGTATTTT

V: TRBV7-2
D: TRBD1
size: NA
J: TRBJ1-6
CDR3: CASSLAGRGSRSPLHF
DNA: TGTGCCAGCAGCTTAGCAGGCAGGGGGTCTCGTTCACCCCTCCACTTT

V: TRBV7-8
D: NA
size: few
J: TRBJ2-5
CDR3: CASSASGTVQETQYF
DNA: TGTGCCAGCAGCGCCTCCGGGACTGTGCAGGAGACCCAGTACTTC

V: TRBV5-1
D: TRBD1
size: once
J: TRBJ1-6
CDR3: CASSLGQGNSPLHF
DNA: TGCGCCAGCAGCTTGGGACAGGGGAATTCACCCCTCCACTTT

V: TRBV5-6
D: NA
size: NA
J: TRBJ1-4
CDR3: CASSGAGGRREKLFF
DNA: TGTGCCAGCAGCGGGGCCGGGGGGCGGCGGGAAAAACTGTTTTTT

V: TRBV6-1
D: NA
size: NA
J: TRBJ2-7
CDR3: CASSDVAVSFMYEQYF
DNA: TGTGCCAGCAGTGATGTAGCGGTCAGTTTTATGTACGAGCAGTACTTC